These 8 T cell receptor beta chains were all obtained from the same sample, sequenced in a study of T cell repertoires in cytomegalovirus infection. TCRdb processed the reads anew with MiXCR; each CDR3 protein has one entry. Among about 200,000 distinct CDR3 sequences listed, approximately 9.7% were seen once. Material for sequencing was PBMCs. The origin of the receptors is a human donor in good health (CMV status not recorded). Some clones in this sample may be carry-over from other donors' samples.

Ten or more counts support this clonotype. The chain has TRBV7-2 and TRBJ2-7; D remains ambiguous. The CDR3 totals 14 residues. CDR1 and CDR2 (germline): SGHTA, FQGNSA. V was pared by 1 base and J by 3 bases, with 10 bases between. CDR3 protein: CASSLGVLGYEQYF. The DNA of the CDR3 is TGTGCCAGCAGCTTAGGGGTCCTAGGCTACGAGCAGTACTTC.

This clonotype turned up a few times. CDR3 coding DNA: TGTGCCAGCAGCTTACCCGGGACAGGGGGCAACTATGGCTACACCTTC. Amino acids: CASSLPGTGGNYGYTF. The gene calls are TRBV28 and TRBJ1-2, with 12 bases identical to TRBD1. Looked up from germline, CDR1 is MDHEN and CDR2 is SYDVKM. The V gene end was trimmed by 6 bases and the J gene end by 2 bases; junction bases not matched to a gene: 7. The CDR3 runs to 16 residues.

Details on this clonotype: This may arise from a read error, as a much more abundant clone is one base away. The rearrangement joins TRBV9 to TRBJ2-1; 8 bases agree with TRBD2. The CDR3 is 21 residues long. Looked up from germline, CDR1 is SGDLS and CDR2 is YYNGEE. The CDR3 DNA is TGTGCCAGCAGCGCGAGCACATCTAGAGCGGGGGCCCCTAGCTCCTACAATCAGCAGTTCTTC. Protein: CASSASTSRAGAPSSYNQQFF.

On this clonotype: A read error may account for a junction end that differs from germline. The chain links TRBV19 to TRBJ2-3, with D maybe TRBD2 (7 bases). CDR1 is LNHDA and CDR2 is SQIVND in the germline V gene (reference sequence). This CDR3 spans 17 amino acids. The CDR3 here is CASSRPGPTGGTDMQYF. In DNA, the CDR3 is TGTGCCAGTAGTAGACCGGGACCGACGGGGGGCACAGATATGCAGTATTTT.

On this clonotype itself: Just one base apart from a much larger clone, this may be a read error. The chain is built from TRBV7-8 and TRBJ2-3; D might be TRBD2 (6 bases). The germline V gene encodes CDR1 SGHVS and CDR2 FQNEAQ. CDR3 length: 15 amino acids. CDR3 nucleotides: TGTCCCAGCAGCTTAACGGGAGTTGGGACAGATACGCAGTATTTT. It translates to CPSSLTGVGTDTQYF.

This clonotype was seen more than once but under ten times. The chain uses TRBV20-1 and TRBJ1-5, with D hard to call. The CDR3 sequence is 14 residues long. V was shortened by 5 bases and J by 0 bases, with 11 bases between the two germline ends. Germline CDR1 and CDR2: DFQATT and SNEGSKA (reference sequence). CDR3 amino acids: CSADRDNSNQPQHF. The CDR3 DNA reads as TGCAGTGCTGACCGGGATAATAGCAATCAGCCCCAGCATTTT.

This clonotype appeared many times. The V call is TRBV7-8, the J call TRBJ2-5; TRBD1 is a possible D gene (6 bases). This CDR3 has 14 amino acids. Trimming took 5 bases from V and 4 from J, leaving 14 bases between them. The germline V gene has CDR1 SGHVS and CDR2 FQNEAQ. The chain's CDR3 is CASSNTGTGETQYF. In nucleotides, the CDR3 is TGTGCCAGCAGCAACACAGGGACCGGAGAGACCCAGTACTTC.

This clonotype was counted at least ten times. This chain joins TRBV7-2 and TRBJ2-1; the match to TRBD2 covers 10 bases. Germline CDR1 is SGHTA and CDR2 is FQGNSA. The CDR3 consists of 21 residues. Trimming removed 4 bases from V and 4 bases from J; junction bases left unmatched: 22. CDR3 residues: CASSYHFSAGSGGARYNEQFF. The CDR3, as DNA: TGTGCCAGCAGCTATCACTTCTCGGCCGGCAGCGGGGGGGCCCGGTACAATGAGCAGTTCTTC.